One sample yielded the 24 T cell receptor beta chains listed below, sequenced in a study of blood T cells in healthy people across ages. Combining a sample-barcoded 5' primer with a J-beta primer mix, a second PCR ran for 7 to 11 cycles. TCRdb analysed the 5' RACE reads with MiXCR anew, one entry per CDR3 protein. Altogether 800,000 to 950,000 distinct CDR3 sequences are present, about 27% being singletons, with the ten largest covering about 10%. This same sample was also part of a study on T cells of mothers and their children.

Sample: blood. The receptors here all came from a woman aged 40-49 years in good health.

In regard to this clonotype: One end of the junction does not line up with germline, which may come from a read error. The chain links TRBV9 to TRBJ2-1; the D gene could be TRBD1 or TRBD2 (5 bases each). CDR3 length equals 13 residues. CDR1 and CDR2 (germline): SGDLS, YYNGEE. The CDR3 loop reads CAGSVDEGHEQFF. The CDR3 region has the DNA TGCGCCGGCAGCGTAGACGAGGGGCATGAGCAGTTCTTC.

This clonotype came up a few times. The J gene is TRBJ1-2, the V gene TRBV28; D is ambiguous. The CDR3 is 14 amino acids. CDR1 MDHEN and CDR2 SYDVKM come from the germline V gene. The V and J ends lost 7 bases and 4 bases respectively, with 16 bases between them. The CDR3 coding sequence is TGTGCCAGCACAACCCCGAGTAGGGTCTATGGCTACACCTTC. It is translated as CASTTPSRVYGYTF.

About this clonotype: A much larger clone differs by one base, so this may be a read error. The chain employs TRBV29-1 and TRBJ1-2; perhaps TRBD1 as D (5 bases). Germline-derived CDR1 and CDR2 are SQVTM and ANQGSEA. The CDR3 runs to 12 residues. The CDR3, as DNA: TGCAGCGTTGAATATGGGGGTTATGACTACACCTTC. This translates into CSVEYGGYDYTF.

The chain joins TRBV3-1 to TRBJ2-1; TRBD2 aligns across 7 bases. The CDR3 contains 14 residues. The germline CDR1 and CDR2 sequences are LGHDT and YNNKEL (reference sequence). With V trimmed by 1 base and J by 7 bases, 4 bases remained unmatched. The CDR3 DNA reads TGTGCCAGCAGCCAAGCCCTAGCGGCTAATGAGCAGTTCTTC. This sequence encodes CASSQALAANEQFF.

This clonotype was observed at least ten times. The chain employs TRBV9 and TRBJ1-1; D gene unclear. The germline gives CDR1 SGDLS, CDR2 YYNGEE. V was trimmed by 4 bases and J by 2 bases, leaving 12 bases between them. This CDR3 region has 14 residues. This chain's CDR3 is CASSPRSLNTEAFF. CDR3 bases: TGTGCCAGCAGCCCTAGGTCACTTAACACTGAAGCTTTCTTT.

This clonotype was seen a single time. V usage is TRBV2 and J usage is TRBJ1-5; 7 bases fit TRBD1. The CDR3 is 14 residues long. Per germline, CDR1 SNHLY and CDR2 FYNNEI. The ends lost 3 bases at V and 3 bases at J; junction bases unmatched: 2. CDR3 sequence: CASSEDRFNQPQHF. In DNA form, the CDR3 reads TGTGCCAGCAGTGAGGACAGGTTCAATCAGCCCCAGCATTTT.

This clonotype occurred a few times. The chain links TRBV4-2 to TRBJ1-6, with 7 bases fitting TRBD1. Germline V gene lookup returns CDR1 LGHNA and CDR2 YNFKEQ. J was trimmed by 6 bases and V by 0 bases; bases with no gene match: 5. The CDR3 loop spans 16 amino acids. In nucleotides, the CDR3 is TGTGCCAGCAGCCAAGATCGGAACAGGGGTAATTCACCCCTCCACTTT. Its protein is CASSQDRNRGNSPLHF.

The table lists this clonotype with many counts. V gene TRBV2 combines with J gene TRBJ2-7; D possibly corresponds to TRBD1 (6 bases). Germline V gene lookup returns CDR1 SNHLY and CDR2 FYNNEI. Trimming pared 6 bases from V and 0 bases from J, leaving 12 bases between. The CDR3 length is 14 residues. The CDR3 is CASRGHGSSYEQYF. Written as DNA, the CDR3 is TGTGCCAGCAGGGGACATGGAAGCTCCTACGAGCAGTACTTC.

This clonotype was seen a few times. V usage is TRBV13 and J usage is TRBJ2-7, with 7 bases fitting TRBD2. The CDR3 is 14 amino acids. The V gene end was trimmed by 4 bases and the J gene end by 4 bases; junction bases not matched to a gene: 7. CDR1 PRHDT and CDR2 FYEKMQ come from the germline V gene (reference sequence). This CDR3 reads CASSSSGEHYEQYF. The CDR3 DNA reads as TGTGCCAGCAGCTCAAGCGGGGAGCATTACGAGCAGTACTTC.

CDR3 protein: CASSAEGRTYGYTF. CDR3 nucleotide sequence: TGTGCCAGCAGCGCCGAAGGACGGACCTATGGCTACACCTTC. The chain recombines TRBV9 with TRBJ1-2; unclear D gene. Between the trimmed V and J ends, which lost 3 bases and 4 bases, there was a span of 13 bases. In germline, CDR1 is SGDLS, CDR2 YYNGEE. This CDR3 is 14 amino acids long.

The gene calls are TRBV9 and TRBJ2-1, with D perhaps TRBD2 (5 bases). The V and J ends lost 5 bases and 9 bases respectively, with 18 bases between them. From germline, CDR1 is SGDLS and CDR2 YYNGEE. The CDR3 consists of 14 residues. The CDR3 DNA reads as TGTGCCAGCAGTCCTCTCCGGGGTGACGCTGAGCAGTTCTTC. Encoded protein: CASSPLRGDAEQFF.

This clonotype appeared many times. V is TRBV20-1 and J is TRBJ2-7, with TRBD1 matching over 9 bases. With 6 bases clipped from V and 2 bases from J, the junction kept 11 bases outside the gene matches. This CDR3 has 15 amino acids. Germline CDR1 DFQATT, CDR2 SNEGSKA (reference sequence). CDR3: CSAELWRQGAYEQYF. CDR3 coding DNA: TGCAGTGCCGAACTCTGGAGACAGGGGGCCTACGAGCAGTACTTC.

This clonotype was detected a few times. A junction boundary mismatches the germline segment, possibly from a read error. The chain combines TRBV6-2 or TRBV6-3 with TRBJ1-1; perhaps TRBD1 as D (6 bases). Looked up from germline, CDR1 is MNHEY and CDR2 is SVGEGT. The CDR3 sequence is 15 residues long. CDR3 coding DNA: TGTGCCAGCAGTCACATACAGGGATTTAACACTGAAACTTTCTTT. Protein product: CASSHIQGFNTETFF.

The table lists this clonotype with a few counts. V and J are TRBV4-3 and TRBJ1-1; 11 positions match TRBD1. V gave up 0 bases and J gave up 9 bases; unmatched junction bases: 6. Germline CDR1 and CDR2: LGHNA and YSLEER. The CDR3 is 15 residues long. The CDR3 DNA reads TGCGCCAGCAGCCAAGACCCGGGACAGGGGGTGAAAGCTTTCTTT. The encoded protein is CASSQDPGQGVKAFF.

The V call is TRBV6-1, the J call TRBJ1-1; 7 bases agree with TRBD1. The CDR3 runs 14 residues. V lost 5 bases, J lost 4 bases, and 7 bases stayed unmatched. CDR1 and CDR2 from the germline V gene are MNHNS and SASEGT. The DNA for the CDR3 is TGTGCCAGCAGTATTCGCAGGGGGAGCACTGAAGCTTTCTTT. Translation: CASSIRRGSTEAFF.

This chain links TRBV4-1 with TRBJ2-7; D gene uncertain. V dropped 0 bases and J dropped 3 bases, with 15 bases sitting between them. The CDR3 sequence is 16 residues long. Germline CDR1 is MGHRA and CDR2 is YSYEKL. Written as DNA, the CDR3 is TGCGCCAGCAGCCAAGAGAGACGGTCCTTAGGCTACGAGCAGTACTTC. Protein product: CASSQERRSLGYEQYF.

This clonotype was seen a handful of times. DNA of the CDR3: TGTGCCAGCAGCTCCCCTATGAACCAAGAGACTCAGTTCTTC. Encoded protein: CASSSPMNQETQFF. This sequence joins TRBV13 and TRBJ2-5; D unclear. The assigned J gene may be wrong: the sequence end matches TRBJ2-1 better. CDR3 length: 14 amino acids. Germline V gives CDR1 PRHDT, CDR2 FYEKMQ (reference sequence).

This clonotype occurred many times. The chain is built from TRBV9 and TRBJ2-1; 7 positions agree with TRBD2. V was clipped by 0 bases and J by 7 bases; unmatched bases: 10. CDR3 length: 16 residues. Germline assignment: CDR1 SGDLS and CDR2 YYNGEE. The CDR3 DNA is TGTGCCAGCAGCGTAGCGGGGGGAAGGATCGGGAATGAGCAGTTCTTC. The encoded protein is CASSVAGGRIGNEQFF.

The J gene is TRBJ2-1, the V gene TRBV27, with D possibly being TRBD1 (5 bases). CDR1 and CDR2 (germline): MNHEY, SMNVEV (reference sequence). This CDR3 spans 15 amino acids. V was trimmed by 6 bases and J by 3 bases, leaving 15 bases between them. The CDR3 DNA sequence: TGTGCCAGCAGCTTCGTGGCAGGGTTCTACAATGAGCAGTTCTTC. The encoded protein is CASSFVAGFYNEQFF.

V and J are TRBV12-3 or TRBV12-4 and TRBJ1-1, with D tentatively TRBD1 (6 bases). The length of the CDR3 is 13 residues. Trimming took off 8 bases at V and 5 bases at J, with 15 bases between the two ends. CDR3 sequence: CASRGAVTTEAFF. The CDR3 DNA reads TGTGCCAGCCGGGGGGCCGTGACTACTGAAGCTTTCTTT.

The chain employs TRBV29-1 and TRBJ1-4, with 7 bases lining up with TRBD1. From germline, CDR1 is SQVTM and CDR2 ANQGSEA. After removal of 6 bases from V and 5 bases from J, the junction contained 9 bases not matched to a gene. This CDR3 contains 14 residues. CDR3 bases: TGCAGCGTGATGGATGGGACAGCGAATGAAAAACTGTTTTTT. Translating it yields CSVMDGTANEKLFF.

This clonotype has at least ten counts. Relative to the germline gene, one junction end is altered; a read error may explain this. The V and J genes are TRBV5-1 and TRBJ2-7, with D maybe TRBD2 (5 bases). Germline CDR1 SGHRS, CDR2 YFSETQ. The CDR3 loop spans 14 amino acids. CDR3 nucleotide sequence: TGTGCCAGCAGCTTGTCGGGAACCACCTACGAGCAGTACTTC. This sequence encodes CASSLSGTTYEQYF.

The rearrangement joins TRBV5-6 to TRBJ2-4; no clear D gene. The assigned J gene may be wrong: the sequence end matches TRBJ2-7 better. CDR3 length: 12 amino acids. The germline V gene encodes CDR1 SGHDT and CDR2 YYEEEE. This CDR3 is CASSLGRSEQYF. Here the CDR3 DNA reads TGTGCCAGCAGCTTGGGGAGAAGCGAGCAGTACTTC.

At least ten counts were recorded for this clonotype. The chain joins TRBV28 to TRBJ2-5; 10 positions agree with TRBD2. The ends lost 3 bases at V and 5 bases at J; junction bases unmatched: 6. The CDR3 extends over 15 amino acids. The germline V gene encodes CDR1 MDHEN and CDR2 SYDVKM. The CDR3, as DNA: TGTGCCAGCAGTTTTCAAGCGGGGGGGGCGGAGACCCAGTACTTC. The encoded protein is CASSFQAGGAETQYF.